A single TCR beta chain is shown here with its context. Antigen unknown. This sample was included in a study of response to subunit inactivated influenza vaccine. Overall study results and limits: T cells newly recruited by each seasonal influenza vaccination are few, the authors suggested.

The V gene's germline CDR1 is LGHNA and CDR2 YSLEER. This CDR3 has 18 amino acids. Unmatched junction bases numbered 10, after V lost 0 bases and J lost 6 bases. Via MiXCR, TCRdb re-called the RT-PCR reads, giving one row per CDR3 protein. The sample has around 790,000 distinct CDR3 sequences; over 20% are singletons. The clonotype originates from a man aged 50 or older who received an inactivated influenza vaccine. This chain links TRBV4-3 with TRBJ2-3; TRBD2 matches 12 bases. The sequenced sample was PBMCs from blood, obtained more than 4 days after vaccination. CDR3 sequence reads: CASSQDWRLAGEGDTQYF. The DNA of the CDR3 is TGCGCCAGCAGCCAAGATTGGAGACTAGCGGGAGAGGGGGATACGCAGTATTTT.